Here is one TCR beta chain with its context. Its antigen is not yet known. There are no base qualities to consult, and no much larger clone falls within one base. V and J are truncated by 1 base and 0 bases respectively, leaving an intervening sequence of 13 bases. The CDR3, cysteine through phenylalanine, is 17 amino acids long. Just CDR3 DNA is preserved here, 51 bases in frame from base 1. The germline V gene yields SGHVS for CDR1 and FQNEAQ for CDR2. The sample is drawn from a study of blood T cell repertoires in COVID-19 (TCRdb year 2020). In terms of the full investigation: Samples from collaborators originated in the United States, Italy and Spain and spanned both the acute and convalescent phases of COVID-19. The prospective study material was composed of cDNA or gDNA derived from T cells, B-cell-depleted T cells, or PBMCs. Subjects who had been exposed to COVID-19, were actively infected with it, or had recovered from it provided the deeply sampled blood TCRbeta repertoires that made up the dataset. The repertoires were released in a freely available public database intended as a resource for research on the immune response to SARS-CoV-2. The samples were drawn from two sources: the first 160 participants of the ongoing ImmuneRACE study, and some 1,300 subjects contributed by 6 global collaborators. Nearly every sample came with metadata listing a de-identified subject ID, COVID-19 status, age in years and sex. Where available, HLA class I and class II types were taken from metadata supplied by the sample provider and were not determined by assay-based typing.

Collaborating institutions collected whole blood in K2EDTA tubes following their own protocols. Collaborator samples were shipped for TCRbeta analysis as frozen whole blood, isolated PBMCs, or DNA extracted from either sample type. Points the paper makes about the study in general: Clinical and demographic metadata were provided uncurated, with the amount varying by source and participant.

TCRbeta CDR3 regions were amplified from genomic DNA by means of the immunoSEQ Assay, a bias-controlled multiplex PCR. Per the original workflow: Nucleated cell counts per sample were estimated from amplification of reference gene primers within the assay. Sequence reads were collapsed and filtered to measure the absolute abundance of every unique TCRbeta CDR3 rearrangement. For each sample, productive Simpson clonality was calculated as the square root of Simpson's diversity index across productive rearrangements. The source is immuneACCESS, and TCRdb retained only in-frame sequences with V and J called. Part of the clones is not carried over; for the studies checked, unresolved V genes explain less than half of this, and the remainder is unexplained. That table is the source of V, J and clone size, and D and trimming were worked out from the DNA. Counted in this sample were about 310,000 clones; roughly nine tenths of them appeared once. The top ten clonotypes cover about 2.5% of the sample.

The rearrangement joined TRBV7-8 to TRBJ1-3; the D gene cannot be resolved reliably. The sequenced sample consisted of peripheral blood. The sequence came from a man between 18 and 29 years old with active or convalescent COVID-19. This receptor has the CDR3 CASSLGRGSASGNTIYF. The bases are TGTGCCAGCAGCTTAGGACGGGGATCCGCCTCTGGAAACACCATATATTTT.